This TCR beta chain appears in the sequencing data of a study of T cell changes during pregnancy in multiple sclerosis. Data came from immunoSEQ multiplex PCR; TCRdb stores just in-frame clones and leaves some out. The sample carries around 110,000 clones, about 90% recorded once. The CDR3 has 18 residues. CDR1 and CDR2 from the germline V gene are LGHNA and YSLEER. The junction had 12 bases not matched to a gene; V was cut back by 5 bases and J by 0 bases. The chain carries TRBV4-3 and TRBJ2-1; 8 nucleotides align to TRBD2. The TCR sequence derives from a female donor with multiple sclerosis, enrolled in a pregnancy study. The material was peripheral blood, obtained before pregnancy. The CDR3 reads CASSTRGVAGNSYNEQFF. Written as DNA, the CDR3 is TGCGCCAGCAGCACCCGAGGGGTAGCGGGAAACTCCTACAATGAGCAGTTCTTC.